This T cell receptor beta chain stems from a study of blood T cell repertoires in COVID-19. Sequenced by immunoSEQ multiplex PCR; TCRdb stores in-frame clones only, minus some. Here the sample spans over 200,000 clones, around 90% being singletons. This clone has a single count. Trimming at V came to 4 bases and at J to 7 bases, leaving 7 bases not matched to a gene. In germline, CDR1 is SGHTS, CDR2 YDEGEE. CDR3 length equals 16 residues. Sequencing used PBMCs or T cells enriched from blood (not recorded which). The clonotype originates from a man aged 30-40 years who had recovered from COVID-19. The rearrangement joins TRBV5-8 to TRBJ2-1; the match to TRBD2 covers 14 bases. The CDR3 region is CASSPGTSGSGNEQFF. The CDR3 DNA follows: TGTGCCAGCAGCCCGGGGACTAGCGGGAGTGGAAATGAGCAGTTCTTC.